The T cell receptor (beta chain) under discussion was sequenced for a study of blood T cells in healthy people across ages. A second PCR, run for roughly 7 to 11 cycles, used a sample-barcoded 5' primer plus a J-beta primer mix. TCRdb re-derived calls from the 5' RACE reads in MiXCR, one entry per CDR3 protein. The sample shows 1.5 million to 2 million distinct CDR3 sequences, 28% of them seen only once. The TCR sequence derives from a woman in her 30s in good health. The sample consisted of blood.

The CDR3 nucleotides read TGTGCCAGCAGTCCGCGGGAACAGTCGTATGGCTACACCTTC. It yields the protein CASSPREQSYGYTF. V and J are TRBV27 and TRBJ1-2, with D unclear. V was pared by 5 bases and J by 5 bases, with 15 bases between. The germline gives CDR1 MNHEY, CDR2 SMNVEV (reference sequence). The CDR3 contains 14 residues.